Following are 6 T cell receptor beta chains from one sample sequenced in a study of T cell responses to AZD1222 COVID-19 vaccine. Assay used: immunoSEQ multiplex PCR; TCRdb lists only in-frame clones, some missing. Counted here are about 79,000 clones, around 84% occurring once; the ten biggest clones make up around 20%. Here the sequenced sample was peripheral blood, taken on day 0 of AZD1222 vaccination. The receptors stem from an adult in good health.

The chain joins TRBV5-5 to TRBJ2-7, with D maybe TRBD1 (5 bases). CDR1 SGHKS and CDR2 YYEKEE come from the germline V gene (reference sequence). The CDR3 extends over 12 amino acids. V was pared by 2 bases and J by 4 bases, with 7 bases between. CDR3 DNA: TGTGCCAGCAGCTTTCCAGGGTACGAGCAGTACTTC. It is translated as CASSFPGYEQYF.

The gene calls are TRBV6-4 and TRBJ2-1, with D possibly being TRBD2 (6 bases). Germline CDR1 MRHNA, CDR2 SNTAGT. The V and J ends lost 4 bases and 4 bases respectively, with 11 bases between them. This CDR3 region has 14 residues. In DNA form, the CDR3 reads TGTGCCAGCAGTGGGAGGGAGAGGTACAATGAGCAGTTCTTC. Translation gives CASSGRERYNEQFF.

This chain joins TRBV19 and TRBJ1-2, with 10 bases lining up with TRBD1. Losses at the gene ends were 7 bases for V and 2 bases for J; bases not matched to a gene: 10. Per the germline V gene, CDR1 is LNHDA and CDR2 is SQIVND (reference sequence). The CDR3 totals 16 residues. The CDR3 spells CASTSGQGFVNYGYTF. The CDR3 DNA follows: TGTGCCAGTACCTCGGGACAGGGGTTCGTGAACTATGGCTACACCTTC.

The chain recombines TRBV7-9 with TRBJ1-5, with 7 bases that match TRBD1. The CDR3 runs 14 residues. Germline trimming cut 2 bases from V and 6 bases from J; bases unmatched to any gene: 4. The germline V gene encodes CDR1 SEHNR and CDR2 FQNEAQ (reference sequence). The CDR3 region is CASSLSGQSQPQHF. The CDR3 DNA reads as TGTGCCAGCAGCTTATCGGGACAGAGTCAGCCCCAGCATTTT.

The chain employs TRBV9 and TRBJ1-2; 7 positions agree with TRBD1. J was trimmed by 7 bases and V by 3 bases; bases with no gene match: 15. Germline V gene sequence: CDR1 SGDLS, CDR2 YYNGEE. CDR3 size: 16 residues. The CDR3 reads CASSAKGGDAIVGYTF. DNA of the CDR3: TGTGCCAGCAGCGCTAAAGGGGGCGACGCCATTGTTGGCTACACCTTC.

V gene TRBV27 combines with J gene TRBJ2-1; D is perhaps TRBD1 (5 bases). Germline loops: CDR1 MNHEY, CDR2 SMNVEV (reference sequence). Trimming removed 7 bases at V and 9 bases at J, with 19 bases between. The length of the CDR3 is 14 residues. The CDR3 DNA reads TGTGCCAGCACGAAGGGGCGGAATGGAATTGAGCAGTTCTTC. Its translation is CASTKGRNGIEQFF.